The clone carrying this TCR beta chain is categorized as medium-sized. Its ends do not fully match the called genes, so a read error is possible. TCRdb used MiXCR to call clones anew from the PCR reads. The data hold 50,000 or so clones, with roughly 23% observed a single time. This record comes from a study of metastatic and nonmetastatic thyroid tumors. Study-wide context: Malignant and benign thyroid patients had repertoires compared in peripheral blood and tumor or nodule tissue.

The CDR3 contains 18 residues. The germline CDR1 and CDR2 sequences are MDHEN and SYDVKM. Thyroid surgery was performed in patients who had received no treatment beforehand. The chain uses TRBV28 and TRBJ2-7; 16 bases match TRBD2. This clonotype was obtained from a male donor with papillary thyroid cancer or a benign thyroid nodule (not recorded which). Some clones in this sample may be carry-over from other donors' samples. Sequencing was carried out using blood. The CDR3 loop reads CASRTPGLAGGPSNEQYF. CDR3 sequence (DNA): TGTGCCAGCAGGACGCCGGGACTAGCGGGAGGGCCCTCCAACGAGCAGTACTTC.